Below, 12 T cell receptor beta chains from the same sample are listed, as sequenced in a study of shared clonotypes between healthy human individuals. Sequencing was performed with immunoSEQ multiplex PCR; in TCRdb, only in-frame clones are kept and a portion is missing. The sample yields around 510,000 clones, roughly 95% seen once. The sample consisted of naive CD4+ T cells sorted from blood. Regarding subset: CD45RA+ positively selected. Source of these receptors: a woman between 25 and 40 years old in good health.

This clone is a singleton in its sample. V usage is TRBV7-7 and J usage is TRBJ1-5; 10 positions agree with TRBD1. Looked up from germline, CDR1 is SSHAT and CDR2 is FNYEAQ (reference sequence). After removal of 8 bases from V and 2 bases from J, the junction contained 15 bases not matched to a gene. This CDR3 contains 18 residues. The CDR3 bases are TGTGCCAGCTACGGCATTACCGGGACAGGGGACCGCAATCAGCCCCAGCATTTT. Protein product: CASYGITGTGDRNQPQHF. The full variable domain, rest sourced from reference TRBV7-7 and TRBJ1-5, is GAGVSQSPRYKVTKRGQDVTLRCDPISSHATLYWYQQALGQGPEFLTYFNYEAQPDKSGLPSDRFSAERPEGSISTLTIQRTEQRDSAMYRCASYGITGTGDRNQPQHFGDGTRLSIL.

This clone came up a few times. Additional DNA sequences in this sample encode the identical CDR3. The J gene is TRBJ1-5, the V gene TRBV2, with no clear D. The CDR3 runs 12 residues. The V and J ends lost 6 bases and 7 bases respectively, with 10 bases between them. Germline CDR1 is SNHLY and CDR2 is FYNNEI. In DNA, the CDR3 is TGTGCCAGCAGGGCGGTGGGGCAGCCCCAGCATTTT. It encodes CASRAVGQPQHF.

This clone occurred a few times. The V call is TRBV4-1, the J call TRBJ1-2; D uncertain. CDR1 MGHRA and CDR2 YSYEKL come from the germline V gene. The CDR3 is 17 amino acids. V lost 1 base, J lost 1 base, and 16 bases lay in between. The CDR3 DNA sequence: TGCGCCAGCAGCCAAGTCGGCGGGGTTGTAGATAACTATGGCTACACCTTC. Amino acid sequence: CASSQVGGVVDNYGYTF.

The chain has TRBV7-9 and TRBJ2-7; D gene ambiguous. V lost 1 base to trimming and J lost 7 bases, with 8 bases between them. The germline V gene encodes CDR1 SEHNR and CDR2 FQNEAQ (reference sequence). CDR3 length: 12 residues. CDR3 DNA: TGTGCCAGCAGCTTAGACCGGTGGGAGCAGTACTTC. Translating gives CASSLDRWEQYF.

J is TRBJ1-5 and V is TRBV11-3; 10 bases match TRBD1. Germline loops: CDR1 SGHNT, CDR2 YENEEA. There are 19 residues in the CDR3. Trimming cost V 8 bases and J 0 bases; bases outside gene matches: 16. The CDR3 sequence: CASPKPGQGRLYSNQPQHF. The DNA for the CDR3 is TGTGCCAGCCCTAAACCGGGACAGGGGCGCCTTTATAGCAATCAGCCCCAGCATTTT.

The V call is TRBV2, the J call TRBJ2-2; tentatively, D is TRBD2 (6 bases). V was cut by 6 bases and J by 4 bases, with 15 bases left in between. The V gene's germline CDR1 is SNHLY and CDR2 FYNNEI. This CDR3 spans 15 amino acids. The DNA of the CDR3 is TGTGCCAGCAGCTGGGACTCTGAGGGCACCGGGGAGCTGTTTTTT. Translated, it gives CASSWDSEGTGELFF.

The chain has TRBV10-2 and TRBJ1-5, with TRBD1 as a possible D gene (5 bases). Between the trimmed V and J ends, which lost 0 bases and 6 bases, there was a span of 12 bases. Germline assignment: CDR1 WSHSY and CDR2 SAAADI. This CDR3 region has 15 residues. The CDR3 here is CASSESTGGAQPQHF. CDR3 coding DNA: TGCGCCAGCAGTGAGTCCACAGGTGGAGCTCAGCCCCAGCATTTT.

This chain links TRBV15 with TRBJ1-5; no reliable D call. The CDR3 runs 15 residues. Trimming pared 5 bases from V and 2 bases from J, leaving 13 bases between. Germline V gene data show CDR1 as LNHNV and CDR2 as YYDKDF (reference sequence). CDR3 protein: CATSVQRRGNQPQHF. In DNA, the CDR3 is TGTGCCACCAGCGTGCAAAGACGCGGCAATCAGCCCCAGCATTTT.

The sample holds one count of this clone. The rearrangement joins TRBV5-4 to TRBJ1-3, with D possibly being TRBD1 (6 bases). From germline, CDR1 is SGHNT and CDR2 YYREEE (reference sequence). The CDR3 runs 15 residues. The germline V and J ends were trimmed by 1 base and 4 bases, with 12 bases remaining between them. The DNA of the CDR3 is TGTGCCAGCAGCTTGAGGGGGTCAGGCGGAAACACCATATATTTT. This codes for CASSLRGSGGNTIYF.

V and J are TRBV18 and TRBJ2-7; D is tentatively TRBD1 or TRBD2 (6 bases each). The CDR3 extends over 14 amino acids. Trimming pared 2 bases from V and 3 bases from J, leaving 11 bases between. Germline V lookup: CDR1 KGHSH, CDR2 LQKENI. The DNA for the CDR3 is TGTGCCAGCTCACCAGAGGGGGGCGGCTACGAGCAGTACTTC. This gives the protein CASSPEGGGYEQYF.

The CDR3 is CASSLDGGTGANVLTF. The CDR3 coding sequence is TGCGCCAGCAGCTTGGACGGGGGCACTGGGGCCAACGTCCTGACTTTC. This chain connects TRBV5-1 to TRBJ2-6; perhaps D is TRBD1 or TRBD2 (6 bases each). The V and J ends lost 0 bases and 2 bases respectively, with 9 bases between them. The CDR3 is 16 amino acids. Germline V gene data show CDR1 as SGHRS and CDR2 as YFSETQ.

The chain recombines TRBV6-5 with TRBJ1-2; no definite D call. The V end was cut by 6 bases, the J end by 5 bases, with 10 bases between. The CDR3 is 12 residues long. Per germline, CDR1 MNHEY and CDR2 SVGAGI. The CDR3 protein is CASSGEFYGYTF. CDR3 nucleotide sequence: TGTGCCAGCAGCGGAGAATTTTATGGCTACACCTTC.